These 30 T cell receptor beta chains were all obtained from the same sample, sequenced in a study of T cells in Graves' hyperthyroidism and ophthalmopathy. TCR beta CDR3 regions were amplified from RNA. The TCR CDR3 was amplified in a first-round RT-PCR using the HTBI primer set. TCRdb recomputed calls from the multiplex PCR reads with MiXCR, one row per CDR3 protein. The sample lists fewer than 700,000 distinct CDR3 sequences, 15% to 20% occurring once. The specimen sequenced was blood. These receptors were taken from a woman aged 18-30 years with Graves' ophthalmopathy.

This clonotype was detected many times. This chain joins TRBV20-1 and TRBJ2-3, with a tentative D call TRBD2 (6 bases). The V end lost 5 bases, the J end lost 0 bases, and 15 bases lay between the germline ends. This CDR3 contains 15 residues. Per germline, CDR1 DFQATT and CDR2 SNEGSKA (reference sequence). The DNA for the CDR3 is TGCAGTGCTCCCTATGCGGGGAGAAGCACAGATACGCAGTATTTT. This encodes CSAPYAGRSTDTQYF.

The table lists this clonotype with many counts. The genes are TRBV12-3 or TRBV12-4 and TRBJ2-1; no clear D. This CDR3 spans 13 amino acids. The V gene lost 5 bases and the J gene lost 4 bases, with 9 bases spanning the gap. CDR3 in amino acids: CASSPDTYNEQFF. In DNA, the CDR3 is TGTGCCAGCAGTCCTGACACGTACAATGAGCAGTTCTTC.

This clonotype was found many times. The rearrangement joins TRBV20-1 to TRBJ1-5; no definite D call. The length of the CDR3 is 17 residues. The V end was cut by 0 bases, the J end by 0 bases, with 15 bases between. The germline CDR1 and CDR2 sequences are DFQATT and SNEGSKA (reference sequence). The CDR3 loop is CSARDPAGFYSNQPQHF. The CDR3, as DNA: TGCAGTGCTAGAGATCCAGCCGGATTCTATAGCAATCAGCCCCAGCATTTT.

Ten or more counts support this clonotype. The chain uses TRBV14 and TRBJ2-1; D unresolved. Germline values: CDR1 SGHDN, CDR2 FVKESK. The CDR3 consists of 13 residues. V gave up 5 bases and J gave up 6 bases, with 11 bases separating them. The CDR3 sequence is CASSSTVPNEQFF. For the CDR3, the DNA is TGTGCCAGCAGCTCCACTGTCCCCAATGAGCAGTTCTTC.

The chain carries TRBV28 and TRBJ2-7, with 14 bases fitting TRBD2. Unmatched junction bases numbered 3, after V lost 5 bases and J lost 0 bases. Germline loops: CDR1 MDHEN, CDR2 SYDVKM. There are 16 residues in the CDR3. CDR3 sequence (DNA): TGTGCCAGCAGTAAAGGGACTAGCGGGGGCTCCTACGAGCAGTACTTC. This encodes CASSKGTSGGSYEQYF.

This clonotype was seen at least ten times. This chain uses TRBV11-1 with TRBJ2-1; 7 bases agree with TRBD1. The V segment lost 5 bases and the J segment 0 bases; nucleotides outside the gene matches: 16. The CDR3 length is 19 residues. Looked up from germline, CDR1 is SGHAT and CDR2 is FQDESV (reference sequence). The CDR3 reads CASSVISWDSPSSYNEQFF. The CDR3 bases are TGTGCCAGCAGCGTCATTTCATGGGACAGCCCAAGCTCCTACAATGAGCAGTTCTTC.

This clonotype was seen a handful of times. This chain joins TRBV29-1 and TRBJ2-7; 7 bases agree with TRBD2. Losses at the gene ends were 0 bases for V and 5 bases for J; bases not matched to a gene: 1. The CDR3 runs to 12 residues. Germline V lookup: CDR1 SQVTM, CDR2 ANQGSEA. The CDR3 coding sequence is TGCAGCGTTGAAGAAACTAGCGACGAGCAGTACTTC. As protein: CSVEETSDEQYF.

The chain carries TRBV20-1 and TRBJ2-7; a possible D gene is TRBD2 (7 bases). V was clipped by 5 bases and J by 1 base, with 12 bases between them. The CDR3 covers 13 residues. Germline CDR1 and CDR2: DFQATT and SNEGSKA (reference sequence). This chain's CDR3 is CSAPGGPSYEQYF. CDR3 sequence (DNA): TGCAGTGCTCCGGGGGGCCCTTCCTACGAGCAGTACTTC.

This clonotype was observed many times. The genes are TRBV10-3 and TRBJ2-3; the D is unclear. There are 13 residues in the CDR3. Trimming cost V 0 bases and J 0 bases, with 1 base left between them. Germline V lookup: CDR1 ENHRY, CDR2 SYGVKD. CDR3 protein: CAISESSTDTQYF. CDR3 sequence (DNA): TGTGCCATCAGTGAGTCAAGCACAGATACGCAGTATTTT.

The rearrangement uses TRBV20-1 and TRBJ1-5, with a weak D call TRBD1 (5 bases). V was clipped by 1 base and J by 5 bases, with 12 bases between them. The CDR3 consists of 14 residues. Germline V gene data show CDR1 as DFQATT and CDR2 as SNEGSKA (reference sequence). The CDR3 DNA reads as TGCAGTGCTAGAGGGTTGGGGCCGGATCAGCCCCAGCATTTT. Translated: CSARGLGPDQPQHF.

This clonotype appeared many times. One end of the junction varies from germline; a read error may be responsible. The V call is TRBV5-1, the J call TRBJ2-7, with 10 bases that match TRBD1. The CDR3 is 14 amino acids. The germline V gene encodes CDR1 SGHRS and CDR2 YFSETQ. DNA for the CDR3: TGTGCCAGCAGTTTGGGACAGGGGCCCTACGAGCAGTACTTC. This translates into CASSLGQGPYEQYF.

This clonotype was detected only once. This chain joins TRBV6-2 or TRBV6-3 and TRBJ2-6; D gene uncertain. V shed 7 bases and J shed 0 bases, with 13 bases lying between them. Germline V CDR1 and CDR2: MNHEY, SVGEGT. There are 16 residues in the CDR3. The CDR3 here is CASTRVAGSGANVLTF. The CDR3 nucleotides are TGTGCCAGCACAAGGGTGGCAGGCTCTGGGGCCAACGTCCTGACTTTC.

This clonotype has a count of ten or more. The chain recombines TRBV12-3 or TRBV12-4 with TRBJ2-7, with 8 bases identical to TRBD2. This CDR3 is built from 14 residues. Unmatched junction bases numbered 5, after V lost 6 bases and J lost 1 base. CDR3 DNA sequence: TGTGCCAGCAGCATTACTAGCGGATCCTACGAGCAGTACTTC. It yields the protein CASSITSGSYEQYF.

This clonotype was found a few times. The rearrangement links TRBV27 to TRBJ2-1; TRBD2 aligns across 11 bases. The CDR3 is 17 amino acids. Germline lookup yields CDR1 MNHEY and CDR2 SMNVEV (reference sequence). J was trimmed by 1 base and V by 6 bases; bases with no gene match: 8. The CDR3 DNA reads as TGTGCCAGCAGGCGGACTAGCGGGTTTAATTCCTACAATGAGCAGTTCTTC. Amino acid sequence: CASRRTSGFNSYNEQFF.

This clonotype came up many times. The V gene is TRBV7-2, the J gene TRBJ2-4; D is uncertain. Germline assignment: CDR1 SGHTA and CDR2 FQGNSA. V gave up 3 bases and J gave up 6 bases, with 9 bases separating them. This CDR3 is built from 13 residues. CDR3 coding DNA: TGTGCCAGCAGCTTTCCCGGTCCAAACATTCAGTACTTC. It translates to CASSFPGPNIQYF.

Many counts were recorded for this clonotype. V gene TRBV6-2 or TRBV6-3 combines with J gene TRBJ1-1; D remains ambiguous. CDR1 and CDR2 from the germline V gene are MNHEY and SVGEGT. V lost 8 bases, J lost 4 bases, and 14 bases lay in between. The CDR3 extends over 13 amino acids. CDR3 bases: TGTGCCAGCGGTGGTCATCATAGCACTGAAGCTTTCTTT. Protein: CASGGHHSTEAFF.

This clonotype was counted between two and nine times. The CDR3 DNA follows: TGCGCCAGCAGCTCCCTAAGGGGGCAGGGCGAGCAGTACTTC. Protein sequence: CASSSLRGQGEQYF. This chain links TRBV5-1 with TRBJ2-7; 7 bases are a match to TRBD1. J lost 6 bases, V lost 3 bases, and 9 bases had no gene match. This CDR3 spans 14 amino acids. Germline CDR1 SGHRS, CDR2 YFSETQ. The full variable domain, its missing parts supplied by reference TRBV5-1 and TRBJ2-7, is KAGVTQTPRYLIKTRGQQVTLSCSPISGHRSVSWYQQTPGQGLQFLFEYFSETQRNKGNFPGRFSGRQFSNSRSEMNVSTLELGDSALYLCASSSLRGQGEQYFGPGTRLTVT.

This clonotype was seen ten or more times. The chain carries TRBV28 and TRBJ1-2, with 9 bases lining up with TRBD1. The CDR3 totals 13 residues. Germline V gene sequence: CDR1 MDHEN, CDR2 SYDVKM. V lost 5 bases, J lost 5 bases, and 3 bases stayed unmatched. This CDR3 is CASSPTGGYGYTF. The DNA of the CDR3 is TGTGCCAGCAGTCCGACAGGGGGTTATGGCTACACCTTC.

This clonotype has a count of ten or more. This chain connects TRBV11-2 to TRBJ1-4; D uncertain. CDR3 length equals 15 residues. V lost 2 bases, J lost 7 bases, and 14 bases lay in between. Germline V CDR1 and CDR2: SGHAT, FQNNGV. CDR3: CASSLKYSETEKLFF. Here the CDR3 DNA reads TGTGCCAGCAGCTTAAAGTACAGCGAGACTGAAAAACTGTTTTTT.

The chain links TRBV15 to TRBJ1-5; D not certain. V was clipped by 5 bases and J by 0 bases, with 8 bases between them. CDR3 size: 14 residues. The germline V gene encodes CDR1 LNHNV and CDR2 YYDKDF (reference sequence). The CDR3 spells CATSGSVSNQPQHF. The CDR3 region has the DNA TGTGCCACCAGCGGTTCGGTTAGCAATCAGCCCCAGCATTTT.

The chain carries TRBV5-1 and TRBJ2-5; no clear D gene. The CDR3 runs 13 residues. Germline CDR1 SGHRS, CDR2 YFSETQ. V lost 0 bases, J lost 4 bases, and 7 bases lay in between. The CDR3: CASSLVPGETQYF. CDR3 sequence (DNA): TGCGCCAGCAGCTTGGTTCCGGGAGAGACCCAGTACTTC.

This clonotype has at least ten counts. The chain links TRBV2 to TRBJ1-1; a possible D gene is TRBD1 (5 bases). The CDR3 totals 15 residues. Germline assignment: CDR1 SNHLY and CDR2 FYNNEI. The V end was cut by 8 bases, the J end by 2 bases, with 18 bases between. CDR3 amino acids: CASRGLTAGNTEAFF. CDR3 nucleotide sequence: TGTGCCAGCCGTGGGCTGACAGCGGGCAACACTGAAGCTTTCTTT.

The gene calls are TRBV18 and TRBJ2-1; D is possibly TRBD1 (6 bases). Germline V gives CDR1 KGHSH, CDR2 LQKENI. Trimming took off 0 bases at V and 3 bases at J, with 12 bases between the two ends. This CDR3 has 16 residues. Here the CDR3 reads CASSPPTGTIYNEQFF. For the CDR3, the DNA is TGTGCCAGCTCACCACCTACGGGGACAATCTACAATGAGCAGTTCTTC.

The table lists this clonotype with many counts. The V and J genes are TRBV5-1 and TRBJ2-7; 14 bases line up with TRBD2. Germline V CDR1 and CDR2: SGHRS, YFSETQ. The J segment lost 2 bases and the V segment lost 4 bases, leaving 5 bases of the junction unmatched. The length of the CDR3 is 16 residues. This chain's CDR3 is CASSVTTSGGAYEQYF. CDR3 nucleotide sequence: TGCGCCAGCAGCGTGACGACTAGCGGGGGGGCCTACGAGCAGTACTTC.

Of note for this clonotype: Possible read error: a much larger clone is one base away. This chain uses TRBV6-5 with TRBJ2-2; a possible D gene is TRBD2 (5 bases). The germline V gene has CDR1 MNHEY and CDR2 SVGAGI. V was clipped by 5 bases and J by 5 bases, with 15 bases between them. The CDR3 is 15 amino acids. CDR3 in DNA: TGTGCCAGCAGTAACCGGAACAGCGGAACCGGGGAGCTGTTTTTT. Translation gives CASSNRNSGTGELFF.

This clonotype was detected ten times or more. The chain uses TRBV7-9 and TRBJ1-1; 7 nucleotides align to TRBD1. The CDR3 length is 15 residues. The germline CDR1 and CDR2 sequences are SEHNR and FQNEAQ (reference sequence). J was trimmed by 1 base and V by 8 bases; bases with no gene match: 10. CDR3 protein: CASVPDGTANTEAFF. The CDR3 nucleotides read TGTGCCAGCGTTCCAGACGGGACAGCGAACACTGAAGCTTTCTTT.

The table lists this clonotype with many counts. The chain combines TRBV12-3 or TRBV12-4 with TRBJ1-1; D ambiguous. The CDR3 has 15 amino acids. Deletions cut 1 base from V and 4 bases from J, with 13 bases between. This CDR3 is CASSLGTRPFTEAFF. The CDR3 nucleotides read TGTGCCAGCAGTTTAGGAACAAGGCCGTTCACTGAAGCTTTCTTT.

This CDR3 reads CASSLYSDPPYEQYF. For the CDR3, the DNA is TGTGCCAGCAGTTTATATTCCGACCCACCCTACGAGCAGTACTTC. The chain has TRBV27 and TRBJ2-7; D is uncertain. Trimming left V 1 base short and J 2 bases short, with 12 bases between. The CDR3 extends over 15 amino acids. Germline assignment: CDR1 MNHEY and CDR2 SMNVEV (reference sequence).

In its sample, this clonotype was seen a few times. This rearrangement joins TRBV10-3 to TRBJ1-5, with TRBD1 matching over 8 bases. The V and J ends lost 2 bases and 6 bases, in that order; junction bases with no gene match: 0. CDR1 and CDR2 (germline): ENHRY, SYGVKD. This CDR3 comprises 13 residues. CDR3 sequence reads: CAISEDRGQPQHF. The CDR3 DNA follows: TGTGCCATCAGTGAGGACAGGGGTCAGCCCCAGCATTTT.

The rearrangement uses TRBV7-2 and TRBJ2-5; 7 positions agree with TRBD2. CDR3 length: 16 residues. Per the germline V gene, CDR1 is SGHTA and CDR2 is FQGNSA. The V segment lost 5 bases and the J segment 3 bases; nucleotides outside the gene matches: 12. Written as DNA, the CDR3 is TGTGCCAGCAGCCCGGAGTTTGTGAGCGGGAAAGAGACCCAGTACTTC. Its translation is CASSPEFVSGKETQYF.